What follows is one TCR beta chain and its context. The antigen is unknown. The method was immunoSEQ multiplex PCR; TCRdb's version includes in-frame clones alone and lacks a portion of them. Of around 240,000 clones in the sample, roughly 90% were seen once. CDR3 size: 15 residues. V dropped 3 bases and J dropped 4 bases, with 12 bases sitting between them. The V gene's germline CDR1 is MNHNS and CDR2 SASEGT. This sample is part of a study of cytomegalovirus exposure and HLA in healthy donors. Study-wide points: A list of 164 TCR beta chains associated with cytomegalovirus was given.

The sequenced sample consisted of PBMCs. The receptor's source is a woman aged 18 to 35 in good health and CMV-seronegative. The chain couples TRBV6-1 to TRBJ2-2, with D perhaps TRBD2 (6 bases). In nucleotides, the CDR3 is TGTGCCAGCAGTGATCGGGGGAGAGGCACCGGGGAGCTGTTTTTT. This encodes CASSDRGRGTGELFF.